The T cell receptor beta chain described here comes from a study of identical twins. Notes on the study in general: Out-of-frame alpha sequences common to twins exhibited an excess of low generation probability. Conclusions rested on cross-sectional statistics rather than following the same donors.

This clonotype occurred a few times. What it recognizes is unknown. MiXCR, applied by TCRdb to the 5' RACE reads, yields one record per CDR3 protein. The data contain about 890,000 distinct CDR3 sequences, more than 9% of them singletons. Trimming took 5 bases from V and 1 from J; bases not matched to a gene: 6. The CDR3 has 17 residues. These data also formed part of another study, on yellow fever vaccine responses in identical twins.

The source is a woman between 18 and 30 years old in good health. The rearrangement links TRBV12-3 or TRBV12-4 to TRBJ2-3; TRBD2 matches 13 bases. The sequenced sample was PBMCs. The DNA of the CDR3 is TGTGCCAGCAGTGCCGGGACTAGCGGGAAGCGCACAGATACGCAGTATTTT. This gives the protein CASSAGTSGKRTDTQYF.